The clone carrying this T cell receptor (beta chain) was detected once. The source of the sample is a study of OX40 agonist ivuxolimab in advanced cancers. Study summary: Those treated in dose escalation had hepatocellular carcinoma, melanoma, renal cell cancer or head and neck cancer. Males comprised over 80% of the group, whose mean age was approximately 60 years (range about 20 to 85).

This CDR3 is built from 14 residues. Germline values: CDR1 LGHNA, CDR2 YNFKEQ. V lost 5 bases to trimming and J lost 8 bases, with 18 bases between them. Using immunoSEQ multiplex PCR, the repertoire was profiled, and TCRdb retains in-frame clones only, with some absent. The table has fewer than 70,000 clones, under 85% seen once. Drawing of blood for sampling happened at baseline, at cycle 4 day 1, and at cycle 7 day 1. The clonotype originates from an adult with an advanced solid tumor such as melanoma, head and neck, liver or kidney cancer. The chain recombines TRBV4-2 with TRBJ1-2; D gene uncertain. Sequenced material: CD4+ or CD8+ T cells sorted from blood, taken in a trial of the OX40 agonist ivuxolimab. This CDR3 is CASSLGPSSGGYTF. CDR3 DNA sequence: TGTGCCAGCAGCTTAGGGCCCTCCTCCGGAGGCTACACCTTC.